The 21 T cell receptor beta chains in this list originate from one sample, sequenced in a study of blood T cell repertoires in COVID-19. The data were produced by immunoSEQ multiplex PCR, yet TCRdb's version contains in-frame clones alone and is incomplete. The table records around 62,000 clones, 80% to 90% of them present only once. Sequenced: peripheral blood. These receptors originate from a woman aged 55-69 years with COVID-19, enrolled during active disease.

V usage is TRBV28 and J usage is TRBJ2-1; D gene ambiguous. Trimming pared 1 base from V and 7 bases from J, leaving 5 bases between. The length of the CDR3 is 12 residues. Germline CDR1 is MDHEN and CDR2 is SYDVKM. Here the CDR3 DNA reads TGTGCCAGCAGTTTATCCCCTAATGAGCAGTTCTTC. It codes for CASSLSPNEQFF.

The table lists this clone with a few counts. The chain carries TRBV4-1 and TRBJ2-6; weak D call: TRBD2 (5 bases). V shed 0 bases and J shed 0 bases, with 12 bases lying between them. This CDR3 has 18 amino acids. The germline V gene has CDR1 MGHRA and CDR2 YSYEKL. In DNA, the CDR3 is TGCGCCAGCAGCCAAGATGAGGGCAGGTTCTCTGGGGCCAACGTCCTGACTTTC. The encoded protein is CASSQDEGRFSGANVLTF.

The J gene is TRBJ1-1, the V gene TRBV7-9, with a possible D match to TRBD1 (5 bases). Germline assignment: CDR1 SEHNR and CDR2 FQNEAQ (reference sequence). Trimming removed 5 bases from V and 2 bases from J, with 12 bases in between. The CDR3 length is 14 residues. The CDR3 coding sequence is TGTGCCAGCAGCAACTGGGGCGGCAACACTGAAGCTTTCTTT. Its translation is CASSNWGGNTEAFF.

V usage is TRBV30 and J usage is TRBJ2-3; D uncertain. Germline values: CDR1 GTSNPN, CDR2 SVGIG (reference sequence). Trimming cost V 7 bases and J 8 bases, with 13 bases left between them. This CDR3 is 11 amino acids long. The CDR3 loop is CAFLIEITQYF. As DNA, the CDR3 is TGTGCCTTTCTGATTGAGATTACGCAGTATTTT.

This CDR3 reads CASSLAADWGSYNEQFF. The CDR3 DNA is TGTGCCAGCAGCTTAGCCGCGGACTGGGGCTCCTACAATGAGCAGTTCTTC. The genes are TRBV7-2 and TRBJ2-1; D is perhaps TRBD2 (5 bases). Germline lookup yields CDR1 SGHTA and CDR2 FQGNSA. Deletions cut 0 bases from V and 0 bases from J, with 12 bases between. The CDR3 contains 17 residues.

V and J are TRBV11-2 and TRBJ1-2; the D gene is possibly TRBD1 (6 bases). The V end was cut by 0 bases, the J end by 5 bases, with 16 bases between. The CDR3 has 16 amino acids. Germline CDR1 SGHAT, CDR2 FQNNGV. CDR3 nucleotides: TGTGCCAGCAGCTTAGAAATAGGGGGGGCACGGTATGGCTACACCTTC. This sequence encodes CASSLEIGGARYGYTF. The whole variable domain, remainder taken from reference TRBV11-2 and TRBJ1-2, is EAGVAQSPRYKIIEKRQSVAFWCNPISGHATLYWYQQILGQGPKLLIQFQNNGVVDDSQLPKDRFSAERLKGVDSTLKIQPAKLEDSAVYLCASSLEIGGARYGYTFGSGTRLTVV.

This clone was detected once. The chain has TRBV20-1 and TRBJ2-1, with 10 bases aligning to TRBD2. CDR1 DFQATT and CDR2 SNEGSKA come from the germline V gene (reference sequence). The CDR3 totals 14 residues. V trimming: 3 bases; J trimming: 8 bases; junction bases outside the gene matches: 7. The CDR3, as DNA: TGCAGTGCTAGTGCTAGCGGGAGTGTGGATGAGCAGTTCTTC. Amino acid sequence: CSASASGSVDEQFF.

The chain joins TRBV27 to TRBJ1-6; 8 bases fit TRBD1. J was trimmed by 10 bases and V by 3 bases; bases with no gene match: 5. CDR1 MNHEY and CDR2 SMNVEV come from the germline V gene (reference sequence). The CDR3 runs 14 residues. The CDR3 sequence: CASSFTGGGSPLHF. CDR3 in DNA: TGTGCCAGCAGTTTTACAGGGGGGGGATCACCCCTCCACTTT.

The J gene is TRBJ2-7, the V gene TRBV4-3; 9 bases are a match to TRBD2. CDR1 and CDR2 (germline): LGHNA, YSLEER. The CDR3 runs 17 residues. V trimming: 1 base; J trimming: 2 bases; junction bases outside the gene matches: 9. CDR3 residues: CASSQGVAGDWTYEQYF. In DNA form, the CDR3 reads TGCGCCAGCAGCCAAGGGGTAGCGGGAGATTGGACCTACGAGCAGTACTTC.

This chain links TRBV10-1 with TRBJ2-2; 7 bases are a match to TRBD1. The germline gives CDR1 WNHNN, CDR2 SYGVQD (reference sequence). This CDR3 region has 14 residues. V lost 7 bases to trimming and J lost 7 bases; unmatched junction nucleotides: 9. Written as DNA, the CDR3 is TGCGCCAGCACCCGAGACAGGGTTGGCGGGGAGCTGTTTTTT. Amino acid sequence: CASTRDRVGGELFF.

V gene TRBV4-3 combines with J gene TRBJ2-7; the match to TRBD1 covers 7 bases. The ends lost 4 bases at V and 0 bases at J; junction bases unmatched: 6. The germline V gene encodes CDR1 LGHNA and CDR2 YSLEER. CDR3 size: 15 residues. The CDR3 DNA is TGCGCCAGCAGCCGCCAACAGGGGAGCTCCTACGAGCAGTACTTC. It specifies CASSRQQGSSYEQYF.

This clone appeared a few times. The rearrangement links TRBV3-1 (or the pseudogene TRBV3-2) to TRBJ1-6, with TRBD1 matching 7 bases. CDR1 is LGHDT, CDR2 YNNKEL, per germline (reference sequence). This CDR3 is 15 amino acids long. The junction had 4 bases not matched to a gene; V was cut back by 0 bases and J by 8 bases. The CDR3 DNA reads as TGTGCCAGCAGCCAAGAGGACAGGCTCCATTCACCCCTCCACTTT. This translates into CASSQEDRLHSPLHF.

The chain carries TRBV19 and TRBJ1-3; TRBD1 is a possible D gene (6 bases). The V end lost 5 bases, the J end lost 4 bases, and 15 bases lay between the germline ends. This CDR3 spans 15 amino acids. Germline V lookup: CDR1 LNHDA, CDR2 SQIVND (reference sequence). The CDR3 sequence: CASSPEGDGGNTIYF. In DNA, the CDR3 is TGTGCCAGTAGTCCTGAGGGGGACGGCGGAAACACCATATATTTT.

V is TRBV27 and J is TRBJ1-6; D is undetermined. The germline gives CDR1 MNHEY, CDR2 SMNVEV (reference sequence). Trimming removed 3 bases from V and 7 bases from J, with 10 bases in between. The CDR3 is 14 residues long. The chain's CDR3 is CASSLIVVNSPLHF. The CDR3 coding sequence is TGTGCCAGCAGTTTGATAGTAGTGAATTCACCCCTCCACTTT.

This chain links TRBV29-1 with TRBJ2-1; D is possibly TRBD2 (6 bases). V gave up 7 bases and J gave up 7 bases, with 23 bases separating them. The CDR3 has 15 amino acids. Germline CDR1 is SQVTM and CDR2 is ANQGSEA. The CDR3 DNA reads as TGCAGCGGCCTTGGGAGGCTAAACCTGCGGAATGAGCAGTTCTTC. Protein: CSGLGRLNLRNEQFF.

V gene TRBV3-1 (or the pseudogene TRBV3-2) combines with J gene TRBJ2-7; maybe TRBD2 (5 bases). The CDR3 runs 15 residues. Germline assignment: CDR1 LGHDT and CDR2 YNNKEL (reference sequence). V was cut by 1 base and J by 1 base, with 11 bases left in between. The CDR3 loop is CASSQGRQRSYEQYF. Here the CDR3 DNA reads TGTGCCAGCAGCCAAGGGAGGCAAAGATCCTACGAGCAGTACTTC.

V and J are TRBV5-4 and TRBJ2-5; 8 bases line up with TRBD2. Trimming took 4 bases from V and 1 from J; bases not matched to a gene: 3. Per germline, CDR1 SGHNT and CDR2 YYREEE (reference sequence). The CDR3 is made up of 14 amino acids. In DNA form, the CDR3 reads TGTGCCAGCAGCCACACTAGCGGCCAAGAGACCCAGTACTTC. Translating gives CASSHTSGQETQYF.

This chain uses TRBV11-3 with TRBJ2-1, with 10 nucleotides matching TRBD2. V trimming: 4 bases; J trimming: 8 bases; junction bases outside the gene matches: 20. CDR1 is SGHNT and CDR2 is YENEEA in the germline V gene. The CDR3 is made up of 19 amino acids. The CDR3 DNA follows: TGTGCCAGCAGCTCGCGGACAGGTTGGACTAGCGGTCTCCGAGATGAGCAGTTCTTC. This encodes CASSSRTGWTSGLRDEQFF.

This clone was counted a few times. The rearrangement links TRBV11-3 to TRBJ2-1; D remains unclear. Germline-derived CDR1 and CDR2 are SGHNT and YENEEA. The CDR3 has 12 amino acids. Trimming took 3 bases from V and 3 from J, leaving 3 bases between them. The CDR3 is CASSFNYNEQFF. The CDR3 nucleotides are TGTGCCAGCAGCTTCAACTACAATGAGCAGTTCTTC.

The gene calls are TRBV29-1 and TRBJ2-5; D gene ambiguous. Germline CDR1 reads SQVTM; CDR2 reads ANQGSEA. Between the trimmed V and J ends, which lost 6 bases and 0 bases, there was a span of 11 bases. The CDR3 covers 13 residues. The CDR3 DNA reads TGCAGCGTCGCCGGGTCTTACCAAGAGACCCAGTACTTC. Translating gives CSVAGSYQETQYF.

The CDR3 DNA reads as TGTGCCTGGAGTGAGCGGGTGACCTACGAGCAGTACTTC. Its translation: CAWSERVTYEQYF. The genes are TRBV30 and TRBJ2-7; TRBD2 is a possible D gene (6 bases). The germline gives CDR1 GTSNPN, CDR2 SVGIG (reference sequence). This CDR3 comprises 13 residues. V was cut by 1 base and J by 2 bases, with 9 bases left in between. Combining the CDR3 with reference TRBV30 and TRBJ2-7 gives the whole variable domain SQTIHQWPATLVQPVGSPLSLECTVEGTSNPNLYWYRQAAGRGLQLLFYSVGIGQISSEVPQNLSASRPQDRQFILSSKKLLLSDSGFYLCAWSERVTYEQYFGPGTRLTVT.